The sample holds a few counts of the clone carrying this T cell receptor (beta chain). The CDR3 extends over 14 amino acids. The junction had 6 bases not matched to a gene; V was cut back by 4 bases and J by 5 bases. Germline-derived CDR1 and CDR2 are SGHRS and YFSETQ. Libraries were prepared by immunoSEQ multiplex PCR; TCRdb keeps only in-frame clonotypes and omits some of them. The sample lists tens of thousands of clones, approximately 83% occurring once. This sample was included in a study of OX40 agonist ivuxolimab in advanced cancers. The source of this sequence is an adult with an advanced solid tumor such as melanoma, head and neck, liver or kidney cancer. The chain employs TRBV5-1 and TRBJ2-7, with 10 bases fitting TRBD1. Specimen: CD4+ or CD8+ T cells sorted from blood, collected in a trial of the OX40 agonist ivuxolimab. Here the CDR3 DNA reads TGCGCCAGCAGCGCCCAGACAGGGGGCAACGAGCAGTACTTC. Translating gives CASSAQTGGNEQYF.